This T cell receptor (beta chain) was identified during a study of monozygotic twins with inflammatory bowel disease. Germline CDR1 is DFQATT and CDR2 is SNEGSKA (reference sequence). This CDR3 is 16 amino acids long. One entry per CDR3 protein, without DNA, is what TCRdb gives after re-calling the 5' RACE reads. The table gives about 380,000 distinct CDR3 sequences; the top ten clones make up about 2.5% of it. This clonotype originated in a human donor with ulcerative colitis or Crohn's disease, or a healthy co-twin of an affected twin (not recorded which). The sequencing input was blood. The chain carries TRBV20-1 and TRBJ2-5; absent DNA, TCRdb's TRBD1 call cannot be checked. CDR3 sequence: CSARDYGVRIGETQYF.